Listed here are 2 T cell receptor beta chains from one sample, sequenced in a study of shared clonotypes between healthy human individuals. Here immunoSEQ multiplex PCR was the method, and the copy in TCRdb shows in-frame clones only, minus some. The sample lists around 990,000 clones; approximately 80% were seen once. Sequenced material: memory CD4+ T cells from PBMCs. Subset specified: CD45RA-negative fraction. The receptors were gathered from a young man in good health. Some clones in this sample may be carry-over from other donors' samples.

J is TRBJ2-7 and V is TRBV5-4; perhaps D is TRBD1 or TRBD2 (6 bases each). V was clipped by 0 bases and J by 5 bases, with 9 bases between them. Germline V gene lookup returns CDR1 SGHNT and CDR2 YYREEE (reference sequence). This CDR3 has 13 amino acids. The CDR3 DNA is TGTGCCAGCAGCTTGGGGGGGGCGAACGAGCAGTACTTC. It encodes CASSLGGANEQYF.

The table lists this clone with a count of one. J is TRBJ1-3 and V is TRBV4-2; D possibly corresponds to TRBD1 (5 bases). Trimming stripped 6 bases from V and 5 bases from J, with 14 bases between. The CDR3 has 14 residues. Germline CDR1 is LGHNA and CDR2 is YNFKEQ. The CDR3 here is CASSDREKRNTIYF. CDR3 nucleotide sequence: TGTGCCAGCAGTGACAGAGAGAAAAGAAACACCATATATTTT.